A single sample is the source of the 13 T cell receptor beta chains below, sequenced in a study of PD-1 blockade in classical Hodgkin lymphoma. Each patient relapsed following autologous stem cell transplantation, and prior brentuximab vedotin exposure differed. Profiled with immunoSEQ multiplex PCR; TCRdb holds only in-frame clones, not every one. The sample has 90,000 to 120,000 clones, approximately 90% seen once. Source: peripheral blood mononuclear cells (PBMCs), taken before the second cycle of nivolumab. These receptors all come from a human donor with classical Hodgkin lymphoma.

The chain carries TRBV7-2 and TRBJ2-7; D may be TRBD1 (5 bases). The V end was cut by 2 bases, the J end by 5 bases, with 13 bases between. Germline-derived CDR1 and CDR2 are SGHTA and FQGNSA. CDR3 length: 14 residues. The CDR3 sequence: CASSLRPGQNEQYF. The CDR3 coding sequence is TGTGCCAGCAGCTTACGACCCGGACAAAACGAGCAGTACTTC.

This rearrangement joins TRBV6-5 to TRBJ1-2; no definite D call. Germline CDR1 reads MNHEY; CDR2 reads SVGAGI. The CDR3 is 11 amino acids. The germline V and J ends were trimmed by 2 bases and 3 bases, with 1 base remaining between them. CDR3 protein: CASSYHYGYTF. The CDR3, as DNA: TGTGCCAGCAGTTACCACTATGGCTACACCTTC.

The J gene is TRBJ2-3, the V gene TRBV29-1; 8 nucleotides align to TRBD2. V lost 1 base and J lost 0; bases outside the gene matches: 6. The CDR3 spans 16 residues. Germline values: CDR1 SQVTM, CDR2 ANQGSEA. DNA of the CDR3: TGCAGCGTTGAAGGGTGGTCGGGAGGGAGCACAGATACGCAGTATTTT. Residues: CSVEGWSGGSTDTQYF.

The V call is TRBV27, the J call TRBJ1-1, with a weak D call TRBD1 (5 bases). The V end was cut by 5 bases, the J end by 0 bases, with 10 bases between. The V gene's germline CDR1 is MNHEY and CDR2 SMNVEV (reference sequence). There are 14 residues in the CDR3. The CDR3 loop reads CASSIGTVNTEAFF. CDR3 coding DNA: TGTGCCAGCAGTATCGGGACGGTGAACACTGAAGCTTTCTTT.

This clone was counted a few times. This rearrangement joins TRBV5-5 to TRBJ2-7, with D unresolved. The CDR3 consists of 14 residues. V lost 0 bases to trimming and J lost 5 bases, with 12 bases between them. Germline V gene data show CDR1 as SGHKS and CDR2 as YYEKEE (reference sequence). The CDR3 loop reads CASSLGTLRDEQYF. The CDR3 DNA follows: TGTGCCAGCAGCTTGGGCACCCTTCGGGACGAGCAGTACTTC. Supplemented by reference TRBV5-5 and TRBJ2-7, the full variable domain reads DAGVTQSPTHLIKTRGQQVTLRCSPISGHKSVSWYQQVLGQGPQFIFQYYEKEERGRGNFPDRFSARQFPNYSSELNVNALLLGDSALYLCASSLGTLRDEQYFGPGTRLTVT.

This chain connects TRBV5-8 to TRBJ2-5, with 7 nucleotides matching TRBD2. Germline CDR1 is SGHTS and CDR2 is YDEGEE. V lost 6 bases, J lost 2 bases, and 10 bases stayed unmatched. This CDR3 region has 15 residues. CDR3 residues: CASTPSLGGQETQYF. CDR3 nucleotide sequence: TGTGCCAGCACCCCAAGTTTGGGGGGGCAAGAGACCCAGTACTTC.

The CDR3: CASSLGGRSSYNEQFF. The DNA for the CDR3 is TGCGCCAGCAGCTTGGGGGGCAGGAGCTCCTACAATGAGCAGTTCTTC. The V and J genes are TRBV5-1 and TRBJ2-1, with a weak D call TRBD1 (5 bases). The V and J ends lost 0 bases and 0 bases respectively, with 10 bases between them. This CDR3 is 16 amino acids long. From germline, CDR1 is SGHRS and CDR2 YFSETQ.

The V call is TRBV4-1, the J call TRBJ1-1; D is possibly TRBD1 (6 bases). The germline V and J ends were trimmed by 2 bases and 5 bases, with 18 bases remaining between them. The CDR3 covers 16 residues. Germline loops: CDR1 MGHRA, CDR2 YSYEKL. CDR3 residues: CASSQPRAGGRTEAFF. DNA of the CDR3: TGCGCCAGCAGCCAACCTAGGGCCGGGGGCCGTACTGAAGCTTTCTTT.

The genes are TRBV14 and TRBJ2-5; TRBD2 matches at 12 bases. Germline CDR1 reads SGHDN; CDR2 reads FVKESK. This CDR3 is 17 amino acids long. The ends lost 1 base at V and 4 bases at J; junction bases unmatched: 7. The CDR3 nucleotides read TGTGCCAGCAGCCAAGCAGCGACTAGCGGGAGTTTAGAGACCCAGTACTTC. Translated: CASSQAATSGSLETQYF. Looking up the rest from reference TRBV14 and TRBJ2-5 gives the full variable domain: EAGVTQFPSHSVIEKGQTVTLRCDPISGHDNLYWYRRVMGKEIKFLLHFVKESKQDESGMPNNRFLAERTGGTYSTLKVQPAELEDSGVYFCASSQAATSGSLETQYFGPGTRLLVL.

The chain couples TRBV5-6 to TRBJ1-1; D ambiguous. The V end lost 2 bases, the J end lost 4 bases, and 18 bases lay between the germline ends. This CDR3 spans 16 amino acids. Germline V gene lookup returns CDR1 SGHDT and CDR2 YYEEEE. The CDR3 sequence: CASSLAMEEAGTEAFF. The CDR3 region has the DNA TGTGCCAGCAGCTTAGCCATGGAGGAGGCGGGCACTGAAGCTTTCTTT.

The chain recombines TRBV19 with TRBJ2-1; maybe TRBD2 (6 bases). Trimming left V 3 bases short and J 4 bases short, with 22 bases between. The CDR3 extends over 18 amino acids. Germline CDR1 is LNHDA and CDR2 is SQIVND (reference sequence). The CDR3 nucleotides are TGTGCCAGTAGTATGGGCACCCTCAGGCGGGATCCTTACAATGAGCAGTTCTTC. It yields the protein CASSMGTLRRDPYNEQFF.

This chain joins TRBV10-3 and TRBJ2-3; tentative D call: TRBD1 (6 bases). Germline lookup yields CDR1 ENHRY and CDR2 SYGVKD. The CDR3 is made up of 15 amino acids. The ends were cut back, 4 bases at V and 2 bases at J, with 13 bases in the middle. The CDR3 sequence is CAISAEDSHTDTQYF. CDR3 in DNA: TGTGCCATCAGTGCCGAGGACAGCCACACAGATACGCAGTATTTT.

This chain connects TRBV4-1 to TRBJ2-1; D unclear. The germline CDR1 and CDR2 sequences are MGHRA and YSYEKL. This CDR3 region has 12 residues. Deletions cut 0 bases from V and 12 bases from J, with 9 bases between. CDR3 in amino acids: CASSQETPRQFF. The CDR3 DNA sequence: TGCGCCAGCAGCCAAGAGACTCCGAGGCAGTTCTTC.